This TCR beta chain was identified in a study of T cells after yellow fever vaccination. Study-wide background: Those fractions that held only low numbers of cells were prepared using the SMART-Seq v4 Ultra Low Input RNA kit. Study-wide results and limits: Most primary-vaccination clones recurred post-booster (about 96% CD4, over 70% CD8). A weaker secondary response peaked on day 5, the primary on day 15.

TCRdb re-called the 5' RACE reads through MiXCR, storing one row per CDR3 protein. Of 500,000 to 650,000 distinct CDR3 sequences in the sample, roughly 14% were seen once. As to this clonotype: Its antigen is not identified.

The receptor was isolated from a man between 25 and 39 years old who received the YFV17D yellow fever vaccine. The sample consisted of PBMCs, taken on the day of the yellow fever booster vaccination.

This CDR3 reads CASSRSVYSSLSPLHF. CDR3 DNA: TGTGCCAGCAGCCGATCGGTTTACAGCTCCTTGTCACCCCTCCACTTT. The V and J genes are TRBV7-2 and TRBJ1-6, with D uncertain. CDR3 length equals 16 residues. V lost 5 bases, J lost 10 bases, and 21 bases lay in between. CDR1 SGHTA and CDR2 FQGNSA come from the germline V gene.